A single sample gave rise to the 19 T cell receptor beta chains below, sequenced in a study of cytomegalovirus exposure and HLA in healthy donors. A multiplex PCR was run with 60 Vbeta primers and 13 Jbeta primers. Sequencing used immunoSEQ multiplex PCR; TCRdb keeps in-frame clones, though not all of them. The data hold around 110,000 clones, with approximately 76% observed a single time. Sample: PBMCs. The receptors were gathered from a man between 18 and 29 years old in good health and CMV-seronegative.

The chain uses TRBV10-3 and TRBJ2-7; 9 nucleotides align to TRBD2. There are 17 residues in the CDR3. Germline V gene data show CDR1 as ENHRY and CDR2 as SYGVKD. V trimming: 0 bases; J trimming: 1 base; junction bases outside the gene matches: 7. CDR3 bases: TGTGCCATCAGTGAGTCGCAGCGGGGGGCTGGATCCTACGAGCAGTACTTC. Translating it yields CAISESQRGAGSYEQYF.

Written as DNA, the CDR3 is TGTGCCAGCAGCACGACAGGGGGGAATAATTCACCCCTCCACTTT. Translated: CASSTTGGNNSPLHF. The V gene is TRBV9, the J gene TRBJ1-6, with 9 bases aligning to TRBD1. CDR3 size: 15 residues. V shed 4 bases, J shed 5 bases, and the junction held 4 bases outside the gene matches. Germline CDR1 and CDR2: SGDLS and YYNGEE.

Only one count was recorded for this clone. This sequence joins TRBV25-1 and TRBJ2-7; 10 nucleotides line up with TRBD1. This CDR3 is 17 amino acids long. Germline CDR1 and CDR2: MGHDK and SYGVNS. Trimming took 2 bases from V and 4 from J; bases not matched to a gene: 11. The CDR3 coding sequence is TGTGCCAGCAGTGAACCATCGACAGGGGGCCCCCCGTACGAGCAGTACTTC. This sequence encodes CASSEPSTGGPPYEQYF.

The CDR3 sequence is CASNTKTYSNQPQHF. In DNA form, the CDR3 reads TGTGCCAGTAATACTAAGACTTATAGCAATCAGCCCCAGCATTTT. The V and J genes are TRBV19 and TRBJ1-5; the D is unclear. Germline CDR1 and CDR2: LNHDA and SQIVND (reference sequence). V was trimmed by 7 bases and J by 0 bases, leaving 13 bases between them. The CDR3 extends over 15 amino acids.

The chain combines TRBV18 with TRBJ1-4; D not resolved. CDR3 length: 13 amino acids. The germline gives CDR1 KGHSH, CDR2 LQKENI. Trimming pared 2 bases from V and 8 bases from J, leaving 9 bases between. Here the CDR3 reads CASSPGLDEKLFF. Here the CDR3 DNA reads TGTGCCAGCTCACCAGGACTTGACGAAAAACTGTTTTTT.

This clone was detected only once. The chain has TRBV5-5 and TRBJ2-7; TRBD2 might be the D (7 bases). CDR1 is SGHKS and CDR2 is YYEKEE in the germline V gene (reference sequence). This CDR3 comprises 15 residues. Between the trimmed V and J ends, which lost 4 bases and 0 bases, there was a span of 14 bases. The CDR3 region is CASSVDSGTSYEQYF. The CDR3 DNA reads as TGTGCCAGCAGCGTGGACAGCGGGACCTCCTACGAGCAGTACTTC.

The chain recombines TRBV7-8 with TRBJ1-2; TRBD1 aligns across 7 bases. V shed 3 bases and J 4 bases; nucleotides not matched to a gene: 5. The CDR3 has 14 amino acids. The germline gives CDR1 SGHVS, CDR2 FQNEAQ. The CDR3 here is CASSLTGTGYGYTF. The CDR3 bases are TGTGCCAGCAGCTTGACAGGGACTGGCTATGGCTACACCTTC.

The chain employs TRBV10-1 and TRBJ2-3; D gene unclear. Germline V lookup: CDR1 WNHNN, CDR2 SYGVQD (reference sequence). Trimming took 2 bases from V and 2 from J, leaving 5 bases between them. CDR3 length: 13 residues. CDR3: CASSETATDTQYF. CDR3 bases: TGCGCCAGCAGTGAGACAGCCACAGATACGCAGTATTTT.

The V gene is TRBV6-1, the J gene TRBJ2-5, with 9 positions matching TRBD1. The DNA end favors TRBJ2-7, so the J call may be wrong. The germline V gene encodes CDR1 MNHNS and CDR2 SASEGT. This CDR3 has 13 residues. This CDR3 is CASSALDRGEQYF. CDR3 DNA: TGTGCCAGCAGTGCCTTGGACAGGGGCGAGCAGTACTTC.

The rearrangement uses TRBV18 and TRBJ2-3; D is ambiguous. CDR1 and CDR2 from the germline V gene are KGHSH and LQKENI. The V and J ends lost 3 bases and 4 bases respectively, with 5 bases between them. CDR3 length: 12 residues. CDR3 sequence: CASSPSADTQYF. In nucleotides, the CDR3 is TGTGCCAGCTCACCGAGCGCAGATACGCAGTATTTT.

This CDR3 is CASSPPMREKLFF. CDR3 DNA: TGTGCCAGCAGCCCACCCATGAGGGAAAAACTGTTTTTT. The chain links TRBV6-5 to TRBJ1-4; no clear D. The germline gives CDR1 MNHEY, CDR2 SVGAGI. This CDR3 comprises 13 residues. Between the trimmed V and J ends, which lost 6 bases and 8 bases, there was a span of 13 bases.

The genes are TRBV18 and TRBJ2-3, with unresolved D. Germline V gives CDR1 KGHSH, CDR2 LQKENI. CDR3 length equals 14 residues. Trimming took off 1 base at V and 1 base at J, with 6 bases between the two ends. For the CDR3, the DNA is TGTGCCAGCTCACCACTTGTAGGCACAGATACGCAGTATTTT. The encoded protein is CASSPLVGTDTQYF.

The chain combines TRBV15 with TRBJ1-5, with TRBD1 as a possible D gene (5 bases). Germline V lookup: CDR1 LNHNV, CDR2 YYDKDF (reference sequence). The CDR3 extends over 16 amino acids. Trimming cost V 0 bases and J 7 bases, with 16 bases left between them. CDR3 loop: CATSRDWGGARQPQHF. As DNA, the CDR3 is TGTGCCACCAGCAGAGATTGGGGAGGGGCCCGCCAGCCCCAGCATTTT.

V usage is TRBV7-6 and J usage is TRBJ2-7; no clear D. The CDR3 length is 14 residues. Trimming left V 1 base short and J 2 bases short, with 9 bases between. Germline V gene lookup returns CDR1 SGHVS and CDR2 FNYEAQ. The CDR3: CASSLGPQTYEQYF. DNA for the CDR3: TGTGCCAGCAGCTTAGGGCCACAGACCTACGAGCAGTACTTC.

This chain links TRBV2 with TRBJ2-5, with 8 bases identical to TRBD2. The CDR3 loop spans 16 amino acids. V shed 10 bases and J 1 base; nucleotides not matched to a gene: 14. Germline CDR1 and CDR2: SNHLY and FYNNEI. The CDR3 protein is CANHEAGAQPQETQYF. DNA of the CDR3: TGTGCCAACCATGAAGCGGGGGCCCAACCCCAAGAGACCCAGTACTTC.

CDR3: CASSPEPTGVSYEQYF. CDR3 coding DNA: TGTGCCAGCAGCCCTGAACCGACAGGGGTGTCCTACGAGCAGTACTTC. The chain recombines TRBV5-4 with TRBJ2-5; TRBD1 matches at 8 bases. The end of the DNA fits TRBJ2-7 better, so the J call may be wrong. Germline V CDR1 and CDR2: SGHNT, YYREEE (reference sequence). The CDR3 has 16 residues.

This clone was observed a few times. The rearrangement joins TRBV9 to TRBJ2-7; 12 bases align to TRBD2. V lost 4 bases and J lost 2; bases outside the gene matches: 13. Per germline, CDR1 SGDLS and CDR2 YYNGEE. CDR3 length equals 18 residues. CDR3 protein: CASSRGLAGGLGTYEQYF. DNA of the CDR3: TGTGCCAGCAGCAGAGGGCTAGCGGGGGGGCTAGGGACCTACGAGCAGTACTTC.

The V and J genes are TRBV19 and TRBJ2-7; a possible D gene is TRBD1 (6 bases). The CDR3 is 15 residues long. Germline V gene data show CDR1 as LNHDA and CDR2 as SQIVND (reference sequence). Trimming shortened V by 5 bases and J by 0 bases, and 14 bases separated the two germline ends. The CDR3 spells CASSASGQTSYEQYF. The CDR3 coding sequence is TGTGCCAGTAGTGCTTCAGGACAGACCTCCTACGAGCAGTACTTC.

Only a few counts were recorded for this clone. CDR3 bases: TGTGCCAGCAGCCAAGGGACAGAGAATTCACCCCTCCACTTT. Encoded protein: CASSQGTENSPLHF. J is TRBJ1-6 and V is TRBV4-2, with D possibly being TRBD1 (6 bases). The germline gives CDR1 LGHNA, CDR2 YNFKEQ. The CDR3 runs to 14 residues. V lost 1 base and J 7 bases, leaving 8 bases between the germline ends.